A single sample is the source of the 12 T cell receptor beta chains below, sequenced in a study of T cells after yellow fever vaccination. TCRdb re-called the 5' RACE reads with MiXCR, one entry per CDR3 protein. The table includes 450,000 to 600,000 distinct CDR3 sequences, approximately 12% detected once. The specimen was PBMCs, collected on the day of the yellow fever booster vaccination. These receptors were collected from a man younger than 45 who received the YFV17D yellow fever vaccine.

This clonotype was found once. The V call is TRBV20-1, the J call TRBJ1-2; D not resolved. The germline V and J ends were trimmed by 0 bases and 4 bases, with 9 bases remaining between them. The V gene's germline CDR1 is DFQATT and CDR2 SNEGSKA (reference sequence). This CDR3 spans 13 amino acids. The CDR3 DNA reads TGCAGTGCTAGAGATCTCGCCAGCTATGGCTACACCTTC. Its protein product is CSARDLASYGYTF.

The table lists this clonotype with many counts. The chain joins TRBV12-3 or TRBV12-4 to TRBJ1-6; 9 bases match TRBD1. The CDR3 length is 14 residues. Losses at the gene ends were 5 bases for V and 9 bases for J; bases not matched to a gene: 5. The DNA of the CDR3 is TGTGCCAGCAGTCCCGGGACAGGGTCTTCACCCCTCCACTTT. Protein sequence: CASSPGTGSSPLHF.

This clonotype was detected only a few times. The chain employs TRBV19 and TRBJ2-7, with D uncertain. Germline-derived CDR1 and CDR2 are LNHDA and SQIVND (reference sequence). This CDR3 has 14 amino acids. The V end was cut by 3 bases, the J end by 2 bases, with 11 bases between. CDR3 coding DNA: TGTGCCAGTAGTATTCCCGTCGAAGCCTACGAGCAGTACTTC. Translated, it gives CASSIPVEAYEQYF.

This clonotype was found a few times. This rearrangement joins TRBV9 to TRBJ1-1, with D uncertain. Trimming cost V 5 bases and J 0 bases, with 8 bases left between them. Looked up from germline, CDR1 is SGDLS and CDR2 is YYNGEE. The CDR3 is 13 residues long. Here the CDR3 reads CASSTAMNTEAFF. The CDR3 DNA follows: TGTGCCAGCAGTACAGCCATGAACACTGAAGCTTTCTTT.

This clonotype was seen ten or more times. The chain joins TRBV30 to TRBJ2-1; 7 nucleotides match TRBD2. Germline CDR1 is GTSNPN and CDR2 is SVGIG (reference sequence). Trimming removed 7 bases from V and 7 bases from J; junction bases left unmatched: 13. The CDR3 consists of 14 residues. The DNA of the CDR3 is TGTGCCTCGACTGTACGGGAGGCTACAAATGAGCAGTTCTTC. Its protein is CASTVREATNEQFF.

The V call is TRBV12-3 or TRBV12-4, the J call TRBJ2-1; 10 positions match TRBD1. CDR3 length: 15 amino acids. V gave up 7 bases and J gave up 4 bases; unmatched junction bases: 7. The CDR3 here is CASKLTGGGYNEQFF. CDR3 nucleotide sequence: TGTGCCAGCAAGTTGACAGGGGGCGGGTACAATGAGCAGTTCTTC.

Remarks on this clonotype: Compared with germline, one end of the junction differs, possibly owing to a read error. J is TRBJ1-5 and V is TRBV20-1, with D possibly matching TRBD1 (5 bases). The V gene's germline CDR1 is DFQATT and CDR2 SNEGSKA (reference sequence). This CDR3 contains 16 residues. CDR3 amino acids: CCASIPRGVSNQPQHF. CDR3 DNA: TGCTGTGCTAGTATCCCCCGGGGCGTTAGCAATCAGCCCCAGCATTTT.

The sample holds a few counts of this clonotype. This chain joins TRBV19 and TRBJ2-7; D is possibly TRBD2 (6 bases). Germline V gene sequence: CDR1 LNHDA, CDR2 SQIVND (reference sequence). V was trimmed by 3 bases and J by 8 bases, leaving 17 bases between them. This CDR3 has 14 residues. Here the CDR3 DNA reads TGTGCCAGTAGTATTGATTCCGGGAGCGAGAAGCAGTACTTC. This translates into CASSIDSGSEKQYF.

This clonotype was seen more than once but under ten times. The chain has TRBV4-2 and TRBJ2-7, with 12 bases lining up with TRBD1. This CDR3 is 16 amino acids long. Germline CDR1 LGHNA, CDR2 YNFKEQ. V shed 5 bases and J 5 bases; nucleotides not matched to a gene: 10. The CDR3 spells CASSLDRDRGPDEQYF. The CDR3 DNA is TGTGCCAGCAGCTTAGACCGGGACAGGGGGCCCGACGAGCAGTACTTC.

CDR3 bases: TGCAGTGCTCCCGGGACTCGGATCTACAATGAGCAGTTCTTC. As protein: CSAPGTRIYNEQFF. The gene calls are TRBV20-1 and TRBJ2-1; D perhaps matches TRBD2 (6 bases). From germline, CDR1 is DFQATT and CDR2 SNEGSKA (reference sequence). The CDR3 length is 14 residues. Between the trimmed V and J ends, which lost 5 bases and 3 bases, there was a span of 14 bases.

The rearrangement joins TRBV5-1 to TRBJ2-7; D is undetermined. V gave up 1 base and J gave up 0 bases, with 11 bases separating them. The CDR3 covers 15 residues. CDR1 SGHRS and CDR2 YFSETQ come from the germline V gene. For the CDR3, the DNA is TGCGCCAGCAGCTTGACCGGAACCGACTCCTACGAGCAGTACTTC. Its translation: CASSLTGTDSYEQYF.

The table lists this clonotype with a few counts. The genes are TRBV18 and TRBJ2-1, with 8 bases that match TRBD2. CDR3 length: 15 residues. J gave up 6 bases and V 5 bases, and 9 bases lay outside the gene matches. The germline V gene has CDR1 KGHSH and CDR2 LQKENI. In DNA form, the CDR3 reads TGTGCCAGCTCATACACTAGCGGAAAAATCAATGAGCAGTTCTTC. Its protein product is CASSYTSGKINEQFF.